This T cell receptor beta chain is from a study of blood T cell repertoires in COVID-19. Study background: The origin of the acute and convalescent COVID-19 samples was the United States, Italy and Spain. PBMCs, B-cell-depleted T cells, or T cells provided the cDNA or gDNA that made up the material.

Authors' methods: Reference gene primer amplification gave nucleated cell count estimates. TCRdb keeps only in-frame clones here, not all; method: immunoSEQ multiplex PCR. From that table come the V and J calls and clone size; the DNA was used to work out D and trimming. Found here are 130,000 to 150,000 clones, just under 80% of them singletons; the top ten hold roughly 2%. V was trimmed by 7 bases and J by 10 bases, leaving 17 bases between them. The CDR3 totals 13 residues. The V gene's germline CDR1 is MDHEN and CDR2 SYDVKM. The chain couples TRBV28 to TRBJ2-1; a possible D gene is TRBD1 (5 bases). This receptor was taken from an older woman with acute or convalescent COVID-19. Source material: peripheral blood. CDR3 nucleotides: TGTGCCAGCACCCAGATGGGCAGGGAAGAGCAGTTCTTC. Its translation: CASTQMGREEQFF.